This paragraph covers one T cell receptor beta chain sequence. This may come from a read error, since a much larger clone is one base off. The germline gives CDR1 LGHDT, CDR2 YNNKEL (reference sequence). There are 11 residues in the CDR3. This record belongs to a study of human T cells and chemical hapten exposure. In TCRdb, the RACE reads were re-called with MiXCR into one record per CDR3 protein. Of about 62,000 distinct CDR3 sequences listed, 6.7% are singletons. The time point is: pre-sensitization, week 0. The treatment was: therapeutic diphenylcyclopropenone sensitization with weekly scalp DPC. This TCR was recovered from a woman aged 25-40 years with alopecia areata. Some clones in this sample may be carry-over from other donors' samples. The rearrangement joins TRBV3-1 to TRBJ1-2; no definite D call. The sample was whole blood, taken in connection with sensitization to the hapten diphenylcyclopropenone (DPC). In DNA, the CDR3 is TGTGCCAGCAGCCAAGGCATGGGCGTCCACTTC. As protein: CASSQGMGVHF. The complete variable domain, with remaining parts taken from reference TRBV3-1 and TRBJ1-2, reads DTAVSQTPKYLVTQMGNDKSIKCEQNLGHDTMYWYKQDSKKFLKIMFSYNNKELIINETVPNRFSPKSPDKAHLNLHINSLELGDSAVYFCASSQGMGVHFGSGTRLTVV.